This T cell receptor (beta chain) came from a study of identifying expanded T cells in peripheral blood. Germline V CDR1 and CDR2: SGHTA, FQGNSA. The CDR3 runs to 13 residues. With 3 bases removed from V and 0 bases from J, the gap between germline ends came to 3 bases. The data were produced by immunoSEQ multiplex PCR, yet TCRdb's version contains in-frame clones alone and is incomplete. The data show 50,000 to 70,000 clones, roughly 86% seen once. No infections or other immune events were documented during collection. The source is a person between 18 and 70 years old in good health. The sequencing sample was made of blood. The rearrangement joins TRBV7-2 to TRBJ1-5; D ambiguous. CDR3 sequence: CASSLNSNQPQHF. Written as DNA, the CDR3 is TGTGCCAGCAGCTTGAATAGCAATCAGCCCCAGCATTTT.